The entry below gives a single T cell receptor beta chain sequence along with its context. The data were taken from a study of cytomegalovirus exposure and HLA in healthy donors. The V gene's germline CDR1 is ENHRY and CDR2 SYGVKD. With V trimmed by 1 base and J by 5 bases, 5 bases remained unmatched. The CDR3 extends over 15 amino acids. Vbeta (60) and Jbeta (13) primers were used in the PCR. TCRdb's table, derived via immunoSEQ multiplex PCR, lists solely in-frame clones and lacks some. The data contain more than 25,000 clones, around 64% of them seen just once; the ten biggest clones take up under 4.5%.

This clonotype was sampled from a woman in her 50s in good health and CMV-seronegative. The source material was PBMCs. The chain links TRBV10-3 to TRBJ1-1; 9 nucleotides align to TRBD1. CDR3 coding DNA: TGTGCCATCAGTGAGTTAACAGGGGGCAAGACTGAAGCTTTCTTT. Translating gives CAISELTGGKTEAFF.